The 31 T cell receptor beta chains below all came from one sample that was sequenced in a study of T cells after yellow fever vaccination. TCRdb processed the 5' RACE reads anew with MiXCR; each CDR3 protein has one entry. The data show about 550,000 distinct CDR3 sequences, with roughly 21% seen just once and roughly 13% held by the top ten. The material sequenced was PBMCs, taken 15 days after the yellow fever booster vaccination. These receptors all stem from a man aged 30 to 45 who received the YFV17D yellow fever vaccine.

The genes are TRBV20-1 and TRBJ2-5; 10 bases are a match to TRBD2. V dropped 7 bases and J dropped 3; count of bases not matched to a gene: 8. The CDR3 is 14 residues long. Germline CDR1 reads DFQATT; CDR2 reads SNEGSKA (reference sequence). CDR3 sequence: CSVSPTSGKETQYF. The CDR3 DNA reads TGCAGTGTATCTCCTACTAGCGGGAAAGAGACCCAGTACTTC.

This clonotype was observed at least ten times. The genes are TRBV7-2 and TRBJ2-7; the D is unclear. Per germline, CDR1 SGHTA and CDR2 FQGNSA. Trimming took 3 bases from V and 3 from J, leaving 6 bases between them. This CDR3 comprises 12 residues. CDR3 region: CASSLNSYEQYF. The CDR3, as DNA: TGTGCCAGCAGCTTGAACAGCTACGAGCAGTACTTC.

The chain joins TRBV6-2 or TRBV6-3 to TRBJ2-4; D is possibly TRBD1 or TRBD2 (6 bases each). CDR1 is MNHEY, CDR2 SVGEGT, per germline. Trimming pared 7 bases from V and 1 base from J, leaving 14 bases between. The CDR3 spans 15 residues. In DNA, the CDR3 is TGTGCCAGCACCTCGGGGGACACGGCCAAAAACATTCAGTACTTC. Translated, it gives CASTSGDTAKNIQYF.

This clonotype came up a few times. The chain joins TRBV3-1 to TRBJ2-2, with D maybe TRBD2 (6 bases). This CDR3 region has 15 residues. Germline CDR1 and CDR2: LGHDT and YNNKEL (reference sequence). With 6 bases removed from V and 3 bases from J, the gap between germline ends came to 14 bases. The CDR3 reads CASRPTGEHTGELFF. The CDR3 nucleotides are TGTGCCAGCAGGCCTACGGGGGAGCACACCGGGGAGCTGTTTTTT.

The CDR3 nucleotides read TGTGCCATCAGTGAGTCGGACAGGGGCTCCTACGAGCAGTACTTC. Protein: CAISESDRGSYEQYF. V and J are TRBV10-3 and TRBJ2-7, with TRBD1 matching over 9 bases. Germline V gene sequence: CDR1 ENHRY, CDR2 SYGVKD. After removal of 0 bases from V and 0 bases from J, the junction contained 0 bases not matched to a gene. CDR3 length: 15 amino acids.

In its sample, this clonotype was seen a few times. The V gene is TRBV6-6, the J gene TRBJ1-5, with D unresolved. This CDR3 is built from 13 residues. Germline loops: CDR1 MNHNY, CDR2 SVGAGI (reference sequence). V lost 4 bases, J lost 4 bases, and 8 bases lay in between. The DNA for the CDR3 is TGTGCCAGCAGTTTAACAACGAATCAGCCCCAGCATTTT. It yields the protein CASSLTTNQPQHF.

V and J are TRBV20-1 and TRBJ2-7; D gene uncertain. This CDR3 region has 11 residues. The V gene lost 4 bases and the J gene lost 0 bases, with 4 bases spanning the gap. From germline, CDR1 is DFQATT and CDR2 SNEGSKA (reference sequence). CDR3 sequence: CSATVSYEQYF. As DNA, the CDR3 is TGCAGTGCTACGGTCTCCTACGAGCAGTACTTC.

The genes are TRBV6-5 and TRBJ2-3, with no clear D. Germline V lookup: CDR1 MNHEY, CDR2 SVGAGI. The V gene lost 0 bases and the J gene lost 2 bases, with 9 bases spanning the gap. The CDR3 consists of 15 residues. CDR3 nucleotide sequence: TGTGCCAGCAGTTACTCGAGTCCCAACACAGATACGCAGTATTTT. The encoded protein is CASSYSSPNTDTQYF.

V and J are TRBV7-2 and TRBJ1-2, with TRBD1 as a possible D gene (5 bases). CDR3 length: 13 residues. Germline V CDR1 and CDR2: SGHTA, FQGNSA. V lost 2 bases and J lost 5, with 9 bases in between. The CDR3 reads CASSLKGRYGYTF. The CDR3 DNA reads TGTGCCAGCAGCTTAAAGGGGCGATATGGCTACACCTTC. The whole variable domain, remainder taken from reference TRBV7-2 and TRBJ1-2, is GAGVSQSPSNKVTEKGKDVELRCDPISGHTALYWYRQSLGQGLEFLIYFQGNSAPDKSGLPSDRFSAERTGGSVSTLTIQRTQQEDSAVYLCASSLKGRYGYTFGSGTRLTVV.

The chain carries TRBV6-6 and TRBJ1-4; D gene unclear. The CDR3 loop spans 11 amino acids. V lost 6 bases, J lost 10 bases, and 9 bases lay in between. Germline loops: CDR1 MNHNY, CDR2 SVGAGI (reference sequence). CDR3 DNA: TGTGCCAGCAGCCCACAGCGAAAACTGTTTTTT. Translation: CASSPQRKLFF.

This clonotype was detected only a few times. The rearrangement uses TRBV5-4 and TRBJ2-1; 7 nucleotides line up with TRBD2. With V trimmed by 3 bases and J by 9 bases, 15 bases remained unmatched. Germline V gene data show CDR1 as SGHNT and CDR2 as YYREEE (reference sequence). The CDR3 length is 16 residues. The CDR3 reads CASSSRTGRGWREQFF. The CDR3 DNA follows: TGTGCCAGCAGCTCGAGGACTGGGAGGGGTTGGCGTGAGCAGTTCTTC. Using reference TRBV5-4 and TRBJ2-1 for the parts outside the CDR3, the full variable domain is ETGVTQSPTHLIKTRGQQVTLRCSSQSGHNTVSWYQQALGQGPQFIFQYYREEENGRGNFPPRFSGLQFPNYSSELNVNALELDDSALYLCASSSRTGRGWREQFFGPGTRLTVL.

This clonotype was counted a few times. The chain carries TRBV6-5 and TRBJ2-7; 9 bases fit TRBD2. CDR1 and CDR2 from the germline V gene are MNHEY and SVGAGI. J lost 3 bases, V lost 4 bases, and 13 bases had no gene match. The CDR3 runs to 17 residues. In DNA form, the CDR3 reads TGTGCCAGCAGTTTCTCGAAACGTGTTAGCGGGGGCTACGAGCAGTACTTC. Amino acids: CASSFSKRVSGGYEQYF.

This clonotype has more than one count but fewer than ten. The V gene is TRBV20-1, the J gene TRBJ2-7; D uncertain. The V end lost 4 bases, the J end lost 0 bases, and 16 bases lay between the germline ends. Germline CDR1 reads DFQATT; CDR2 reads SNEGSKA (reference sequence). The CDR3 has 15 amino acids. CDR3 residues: CSAKPLDRYSYEQYF. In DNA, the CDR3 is TGCAGTGCTAAGCCTTTGGACCGGTACTCCTACGAGCAGTACTTC.

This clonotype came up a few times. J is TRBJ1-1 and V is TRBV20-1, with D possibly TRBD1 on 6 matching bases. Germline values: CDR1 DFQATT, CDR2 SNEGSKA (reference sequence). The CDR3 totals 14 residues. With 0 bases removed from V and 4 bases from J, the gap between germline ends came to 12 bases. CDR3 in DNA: TGCAGTGCTAGAGATGGGCAGGGGCGCACTGAAGCTTTCTTT. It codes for CSARDGQGRTEAFF.

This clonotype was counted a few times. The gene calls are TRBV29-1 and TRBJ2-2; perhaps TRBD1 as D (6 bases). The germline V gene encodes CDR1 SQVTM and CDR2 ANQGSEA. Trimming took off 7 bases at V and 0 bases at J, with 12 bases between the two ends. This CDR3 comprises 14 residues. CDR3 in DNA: TGCAGCGGCCAGGGACAAGCGAACACCGGGGAGCTGTTTTTT. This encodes CSGQGQANTGELFF.

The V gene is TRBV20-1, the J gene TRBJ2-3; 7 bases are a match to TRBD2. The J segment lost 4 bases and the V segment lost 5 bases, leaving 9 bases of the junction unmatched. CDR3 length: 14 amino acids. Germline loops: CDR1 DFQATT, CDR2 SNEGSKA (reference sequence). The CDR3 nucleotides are TGCAGTGCTGGGAGGGCTCAAGACGCAGATACGCAGTATTTT. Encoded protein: CSAGRAQDADTQYF.

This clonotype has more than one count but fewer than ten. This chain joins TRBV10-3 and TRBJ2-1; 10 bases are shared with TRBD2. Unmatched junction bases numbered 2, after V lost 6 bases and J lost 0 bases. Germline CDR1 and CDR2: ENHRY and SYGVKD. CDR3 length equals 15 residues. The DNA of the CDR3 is TGTGCCATCAGGGAGCGGGAGGGCTCCTACAATGAGCAGTTCTTC. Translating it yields CAIREREGSYNEQFF.

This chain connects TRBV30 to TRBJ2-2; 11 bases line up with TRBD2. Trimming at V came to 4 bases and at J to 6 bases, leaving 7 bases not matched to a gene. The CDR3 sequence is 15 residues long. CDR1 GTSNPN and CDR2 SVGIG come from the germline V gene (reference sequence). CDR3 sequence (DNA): TGTGCCTGGATGTTAGCGGGAGGGGGCGCCGGGGAGCTGTTTTTT. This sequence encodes CAWMLAGGGAGELFF.

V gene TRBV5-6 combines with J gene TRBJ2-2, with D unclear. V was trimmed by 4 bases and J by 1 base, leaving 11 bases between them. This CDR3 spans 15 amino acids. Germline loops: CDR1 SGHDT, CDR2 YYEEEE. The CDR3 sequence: CASSRTDGNTGELFF. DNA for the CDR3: TGTGCCAGCAGCAGGACCGACGGGAACACCGGGGAGCTGTTTTTT.

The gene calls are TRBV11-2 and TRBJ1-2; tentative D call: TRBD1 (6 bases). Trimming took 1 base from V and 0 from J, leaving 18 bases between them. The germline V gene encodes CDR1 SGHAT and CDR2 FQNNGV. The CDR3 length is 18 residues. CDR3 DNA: TGTGCCAGCAGCTTAGGGACGGGGGGGGCAGGATCTAACTATGGCTACACCTTC. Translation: CASSLGTGGAGSNYGYTF.

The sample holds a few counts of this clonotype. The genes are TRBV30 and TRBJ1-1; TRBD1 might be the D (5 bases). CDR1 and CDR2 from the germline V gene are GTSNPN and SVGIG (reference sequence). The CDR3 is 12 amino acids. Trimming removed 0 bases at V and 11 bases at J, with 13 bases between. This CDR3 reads CAWSVPGLGAFF. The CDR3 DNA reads TGTGCCTGGAGTGTACCGGGGCTCGGTGCTTTCTTT.

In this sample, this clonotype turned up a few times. The CDR3 nucleotides read TGTGCCAGCAGTTTATTCGGGGCGAAAGAAAAACTGTTTTTT. Its protein product is CASSLFGAKEKLFF. The genes are TRBV12-3 or TRBV12-4 and TRBJ1-4; D is perhaps TRBD1 (5 bases). The germline V and J ends were trimmed by 2 bases and 8 bases, with 12 bases remaining between them. The CDR3 consists of 14 residues.

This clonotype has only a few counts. The CDR3 coding sequence is TGTGCCAGCAGCGGGACAGGGGTCACAGATACGCAGTATTTT. As protein: CASSGTGVTDTQYF. This chain uses TRBV6-1 with TRBJ2-3; TRBD1 matches 10 bases. The length of the CDR3 is 14 residues. The V gene's germline CDR1 is MNHNS and CDR2 SASEGT. The J segment lost 2 bases and the V segment lost 6 bases, leaving 2 bases of the junction unmatched.

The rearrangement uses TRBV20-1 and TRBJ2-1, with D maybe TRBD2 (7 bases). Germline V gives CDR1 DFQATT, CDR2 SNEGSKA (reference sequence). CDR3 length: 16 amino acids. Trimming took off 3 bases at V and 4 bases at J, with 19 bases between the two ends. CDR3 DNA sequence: TGCAGTGCTAGTACGGGGGGCAGCGGTTTGTACAATGAGCAGTTCTTC. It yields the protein CSASTGGSGLYNEQFF.

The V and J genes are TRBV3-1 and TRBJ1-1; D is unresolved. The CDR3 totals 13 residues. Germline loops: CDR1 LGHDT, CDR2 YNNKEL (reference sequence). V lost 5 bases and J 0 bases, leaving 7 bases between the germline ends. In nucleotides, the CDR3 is TGTGCCAGCAGCGCGCTGTTGAACACTGAAGCTTTCTTT. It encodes CASSALLNTEAFF.

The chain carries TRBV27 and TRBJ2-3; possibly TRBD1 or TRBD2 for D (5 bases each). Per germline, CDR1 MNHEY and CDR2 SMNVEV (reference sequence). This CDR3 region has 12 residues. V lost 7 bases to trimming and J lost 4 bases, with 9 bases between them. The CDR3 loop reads CASMSGPDTQYF. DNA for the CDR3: TGTGCCAGCATGTCGGGGCCAGATACGCAGTATTTT.

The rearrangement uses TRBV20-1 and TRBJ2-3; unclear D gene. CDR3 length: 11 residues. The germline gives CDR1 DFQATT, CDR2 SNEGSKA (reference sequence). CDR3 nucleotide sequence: TGCACGATTGCGGGCACAGATACGCAGTATTTT. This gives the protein CTIAGTDTQYF.

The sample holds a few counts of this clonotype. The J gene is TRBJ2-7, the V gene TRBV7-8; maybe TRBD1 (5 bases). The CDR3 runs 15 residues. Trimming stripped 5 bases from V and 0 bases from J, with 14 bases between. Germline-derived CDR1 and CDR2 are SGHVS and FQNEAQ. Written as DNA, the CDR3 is TGTGCCAGCAGCCCAGGGCGGCAGAGCTCCTACGAGCAGTACTTC. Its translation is CASSPGRQSSYEQYF.

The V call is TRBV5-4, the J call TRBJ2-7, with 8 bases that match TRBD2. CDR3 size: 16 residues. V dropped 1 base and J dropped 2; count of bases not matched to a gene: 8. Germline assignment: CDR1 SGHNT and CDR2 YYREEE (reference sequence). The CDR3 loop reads CASSLRFTSGTYEQYF. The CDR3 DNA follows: TGTGCCAGCAGCTTGAGGTTCACTAGCGGAACCTACGAGCAGTACTTC.

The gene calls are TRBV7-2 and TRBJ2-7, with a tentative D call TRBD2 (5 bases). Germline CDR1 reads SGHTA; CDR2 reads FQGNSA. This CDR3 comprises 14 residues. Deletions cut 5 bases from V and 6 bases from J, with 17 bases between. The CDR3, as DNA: TGTGCCAGCAGCATCGGAGGCCCCGTGTTCGAGCAGTACTTC. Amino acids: CASSIGGPVFEQYF. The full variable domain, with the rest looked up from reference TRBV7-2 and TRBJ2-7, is GAGVSQSPSNKVTEKGKDVELRCDPISGHTALYWYRQSLGQGLEFLIYFQGNSAPDKSGLPSDRFSAERTGGSVSTLTIQRTQQEDSAVYLCASSIGGPVFEQYFGPGTRLTVT.

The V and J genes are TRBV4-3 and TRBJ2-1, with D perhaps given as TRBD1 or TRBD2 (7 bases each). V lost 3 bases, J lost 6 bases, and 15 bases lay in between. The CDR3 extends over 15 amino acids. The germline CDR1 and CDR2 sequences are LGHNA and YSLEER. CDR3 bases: TGCGCCAGCAGCCATCAGGGGGGAGGGAGCAATGAGCAGTTCTTC. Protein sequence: CASSHQGGGSNEQFF.